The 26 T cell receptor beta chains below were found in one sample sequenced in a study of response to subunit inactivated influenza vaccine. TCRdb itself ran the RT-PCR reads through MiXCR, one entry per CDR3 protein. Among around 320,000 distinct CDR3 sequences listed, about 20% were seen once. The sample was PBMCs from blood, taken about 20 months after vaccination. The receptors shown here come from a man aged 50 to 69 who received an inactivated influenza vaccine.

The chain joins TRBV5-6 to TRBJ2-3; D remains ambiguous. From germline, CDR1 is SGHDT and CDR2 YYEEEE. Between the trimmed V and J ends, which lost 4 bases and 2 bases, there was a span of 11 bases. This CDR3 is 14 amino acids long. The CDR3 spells CASSPGLPTDTQYF. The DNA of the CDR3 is TGTGCCAGCAGCCCGGGCCTCCCCACAGATACGCAGTATTTT.

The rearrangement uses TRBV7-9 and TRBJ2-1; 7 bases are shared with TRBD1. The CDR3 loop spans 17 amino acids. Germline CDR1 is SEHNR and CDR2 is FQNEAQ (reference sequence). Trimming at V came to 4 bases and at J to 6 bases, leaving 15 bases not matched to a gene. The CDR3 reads CASSSAPGIGGSNEQFF. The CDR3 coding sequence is TGTGCCAGCAGCTCGGCCCCCGGGATAGGGGGCTCCAATGAGCAGTTCTTC.

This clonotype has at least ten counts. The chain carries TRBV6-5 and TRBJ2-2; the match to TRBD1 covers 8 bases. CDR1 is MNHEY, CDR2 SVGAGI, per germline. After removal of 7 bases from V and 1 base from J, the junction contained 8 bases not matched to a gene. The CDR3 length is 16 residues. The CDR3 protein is CASMYYGQGNTGELFF. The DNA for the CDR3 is TGTGCCAGCATGTACTACGGACAGGGGAACACCGGGGAGCTGTTTTTT.

CDR3 nucleotide sequence: TGTGCCAGCAGCAACAGACAGGGCGGAGGGATGAACACTGAAGCTTTCTTT. Translating gives CASSNRQGGGMNTEAFF. This chain uses TRBV3-1 with TRBJ1-1; 7 bases line up with TRBD1. The length of the CDR3 is 17 residues. Losses at the gene ends were 5 bases for V and 0 bases for J; bases not matched to a gene: 12. Germline-derived CDR1 and CDR2 are LGHDT and YNNKEL (reference sequence).

The CDR3 bases are TGCAGTGCTAGATTAGGGCCTAATGAAAAACTGTTTTTT. Its translation: CSARLGPNEKLFF. The V and J genes are TRBV20-1 and TRBJ1-4; D is undetermined. The CDR3 has 13 residues. CDR1 is DFQATT, CDR2 SNEGSKA, per germline (reference sequence). Between the trimmed V and J ends, which lost 2 bases and 3 bases, there was a span of 7 bases.

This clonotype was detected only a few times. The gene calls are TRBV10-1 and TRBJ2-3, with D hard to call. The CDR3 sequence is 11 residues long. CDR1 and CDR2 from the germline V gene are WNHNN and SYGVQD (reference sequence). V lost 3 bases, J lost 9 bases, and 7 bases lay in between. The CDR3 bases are TGCGCCAGCAGTGATGGACCAACGCAGTATTTT. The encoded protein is CASSDGPTQYF.

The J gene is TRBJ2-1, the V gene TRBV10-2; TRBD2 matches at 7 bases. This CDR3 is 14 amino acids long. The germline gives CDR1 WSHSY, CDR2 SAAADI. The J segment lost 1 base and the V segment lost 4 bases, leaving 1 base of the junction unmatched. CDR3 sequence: CASSAGGSYNEQFF. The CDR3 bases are TGCGCCAGCAGTGCGGGGGGATCCTACAATGAGCAGTTCTTC.

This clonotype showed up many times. In DNA form, the CDR3 reads TGTGCCAGCAGCTCCAGGGCAACTAATGAAAAACTGTTTTTT. Protein sequence: CASSSRATNEKLFF. The rearrangement joins TRBV7-9 to TRBJ1-4, with D tentatively TRBD1 (5 bases). The V end lost 4 bases, the J end lost 0 bases, and 6 bases lay between the germline ends. CDR1 SEHNR and CDR2 FQNEAQ come from the germline V gene (reference sequence). This CDR3 is built from 14 residues.

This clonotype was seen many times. The CDR3 loop reads CASTRDTKNTEAFF. The CDR3 DNA reads TGTGCCAGCACCCGGGACACAAAGAACACTGAAGCTTTCTTT. The rearrangement links TRBV12-3 or TRBV12-4 to TRBJ1-1, with D possibly TRBD1 on 6 matching bases. Trimming removed 7 bases from V and 1 base from J, with 13 bases in between. This CDR3 spans 14 amino acids.

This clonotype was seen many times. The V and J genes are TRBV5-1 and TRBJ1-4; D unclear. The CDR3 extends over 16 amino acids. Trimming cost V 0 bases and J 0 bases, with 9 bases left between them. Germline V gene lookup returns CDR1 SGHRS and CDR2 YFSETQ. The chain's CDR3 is CASSLAGSATNEKLFF. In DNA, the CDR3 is TGCGCCAGCAGCTTGGCCGGGTCAGCAACTAATGAAAAACTGTTTTTT. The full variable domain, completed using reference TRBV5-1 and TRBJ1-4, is KAGVTQTPRYLIKTRGQQVTLSCSPISGHRSVSWYQQTPGQGLQFLFEYFSETQRNKGNFPGRFSGRQFSNSRSEMNVSTLELGDSALYLCASSLAGSATNEKLFFGSGTQLSVL.

CDR3 sequence: CSARDLRLAGGIDEQYF. CDR3 nucleotide sequence: TGCAGTGCTAGAGATCTGAGACTAGCGGGAGGGATCGACGAGCAGTACTTC. This sequence joins TRBV20-1 and TRBJ2-7, with 14 bases matching TRBD2. CDR1 DFQATT and CDR2 SNEGSKA come from the germline V gene (reference sequence). CDR3 size: 17 residues. The V gene end was trimmed by 0 bases and the J gene end by 5 bases; junction bases not matched to a gene: 9.

CDR3 in DNA: TGTGCCAGCAGCTTATCCGCGGGGGGTCCTGAGCAGTTCTTC. Translation: CASSLSAGGPEQFF. The genes are TRBV7-2 and TRBJ2-1; 8 bases agree with TRBD2. CDR3 length equals 14 residues. CDR1 SGHTA and CDR2 FQGNSA come from the germline V gene. V shed 2 bases, J shed 9 bases, and the junction held 6 bases outside the gene matches. The variable domain in full, with the rest retrieved from reference TRBV7-2 and TRBJ2-1, is GAGVSQSPSNKVTEKGKDVELRCDPISGHTALYWYRQSLGQGLEFLIYFQGNSAPDKSGLPSDRFSAERTGGSVSTLTIQRTQQEDSAVYLCASSLSAGGPEQFFGPGTRLTVL.

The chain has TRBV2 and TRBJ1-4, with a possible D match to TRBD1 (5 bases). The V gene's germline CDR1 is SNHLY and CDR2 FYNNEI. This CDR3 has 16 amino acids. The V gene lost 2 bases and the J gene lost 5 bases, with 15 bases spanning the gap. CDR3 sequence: CASSEWSPGRNEKLFF. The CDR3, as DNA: TGTGCCAGCAGTGAATGGAGTCCGGGACGAAATGAAAAACTGTTTTTT.

The CDR3 DNA is TGCAGCGTAGCCCTAAGAAATGAGCAGTTCTTC. Its protein product is CSVALRNEQFF. V usage is TRBV29-1 and J usage is TRBJ2-1; unclear D gene. The CDR3 extends over 11 amino acids. Germline CDR1 and CDR2: SQVTM and ANQGSEA. V shed 6 bases and J shed 7 bases, with 10 bases lying between them.

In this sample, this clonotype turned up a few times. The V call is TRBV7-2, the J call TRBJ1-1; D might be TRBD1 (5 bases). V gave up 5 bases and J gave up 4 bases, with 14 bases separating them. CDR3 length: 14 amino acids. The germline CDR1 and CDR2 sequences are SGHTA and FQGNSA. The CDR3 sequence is CASSPGRRGTEAFF. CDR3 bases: TGTGCCAGCAGCCCGGGACGGCGGGGCACTGAAGCTTTCTTT.

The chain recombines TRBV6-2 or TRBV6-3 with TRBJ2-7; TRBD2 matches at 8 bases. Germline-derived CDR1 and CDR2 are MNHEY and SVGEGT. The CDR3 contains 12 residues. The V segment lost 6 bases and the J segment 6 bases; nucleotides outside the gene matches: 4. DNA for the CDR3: TGTGCCAGCAGAGCTGCGGGGGGCGAGCAGTACTTC. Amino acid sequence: CASRAAGGEQYF.

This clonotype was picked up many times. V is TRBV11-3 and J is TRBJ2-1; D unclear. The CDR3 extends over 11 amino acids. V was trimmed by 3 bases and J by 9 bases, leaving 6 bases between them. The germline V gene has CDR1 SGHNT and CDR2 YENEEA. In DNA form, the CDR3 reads TGTGCCAGCAGCTTGGGTGGTGAGCAGTTCTTC. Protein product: CASSLGGEQFF.

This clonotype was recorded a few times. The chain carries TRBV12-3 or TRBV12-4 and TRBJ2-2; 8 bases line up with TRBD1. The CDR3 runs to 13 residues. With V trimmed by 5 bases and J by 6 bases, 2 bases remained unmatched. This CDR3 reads CASSRQGPGELFF. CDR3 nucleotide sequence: TGTGCCAGCAGTCGACAGGGGCCCGGGGAGCTGTTTTTT.

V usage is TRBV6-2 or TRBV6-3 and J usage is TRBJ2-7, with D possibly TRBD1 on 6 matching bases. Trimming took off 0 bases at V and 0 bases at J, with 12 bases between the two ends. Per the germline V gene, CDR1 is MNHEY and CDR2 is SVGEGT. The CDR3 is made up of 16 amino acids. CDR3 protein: CASSYSSRDISYEQYF. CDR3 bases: TGTGCCAGCAGTTACTCGAGTAGGGACATCTCCTACGAGCAGTACTTC.

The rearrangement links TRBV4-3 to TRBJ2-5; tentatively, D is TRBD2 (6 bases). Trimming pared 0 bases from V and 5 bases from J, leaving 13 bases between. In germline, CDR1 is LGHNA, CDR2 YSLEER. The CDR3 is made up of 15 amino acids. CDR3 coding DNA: TGCGCCAGCAGCCAAGATAGGGTAGGAGGGGAGACCCAGTACTTC. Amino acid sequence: CASSQDRVGGETQYF.

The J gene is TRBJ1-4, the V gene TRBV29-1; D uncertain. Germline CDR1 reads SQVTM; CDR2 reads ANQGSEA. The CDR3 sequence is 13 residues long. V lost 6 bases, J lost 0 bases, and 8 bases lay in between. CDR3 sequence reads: CSVRESTNEKLFF. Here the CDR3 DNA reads TGCAGCGTAAGGGAATCAACTAATGAAAAACTGTTTTTT.

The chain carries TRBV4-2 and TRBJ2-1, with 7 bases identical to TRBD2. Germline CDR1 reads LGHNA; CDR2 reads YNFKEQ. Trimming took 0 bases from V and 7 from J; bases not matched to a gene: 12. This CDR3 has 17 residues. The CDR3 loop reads CASSQDRAGGTGNEQFF. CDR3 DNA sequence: TGTGCCAGCAGCCAAGATCGAGCCGGGGGGACTGGTAATGAGCAGTTCTTC.

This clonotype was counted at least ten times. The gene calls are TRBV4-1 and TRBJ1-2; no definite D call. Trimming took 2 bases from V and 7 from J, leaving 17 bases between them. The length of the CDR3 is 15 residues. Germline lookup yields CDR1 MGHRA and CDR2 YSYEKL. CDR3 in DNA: TGCGCCAGCAGCCAAAATGTATTGGGGAGAGGTGGCTACACCTTC. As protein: CASSQNVLGRGGYTF.

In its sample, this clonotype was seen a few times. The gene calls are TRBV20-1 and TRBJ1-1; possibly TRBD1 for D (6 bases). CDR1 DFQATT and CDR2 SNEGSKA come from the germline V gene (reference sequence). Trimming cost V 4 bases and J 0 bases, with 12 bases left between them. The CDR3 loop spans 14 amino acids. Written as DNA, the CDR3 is TGCAGTGCTATTAAAGGGGGAATGAACACTGAAGCTTTCTTT. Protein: CSAIKGGMNTEAFF.

CDR3 coding DNA: TGTGCCAGCAGCTTAGAGTGGGGTTATCAGCCCCAGCATTTT. It encodes CASSLEWGYQPQHF. This rearrangement joins TRBV7-2 to TRBJ1-5; unclear D gene. The CDR3 is made up of 14 amino acids. Germline loops: CDR1 SGHTA, CDR2 FQGNSA. Deletions cut 1 base from V and 5 bases from J, with 9 bases between. Using reference TRBV7-2 and TRBJ1-5 for the parts outside the CDR3, the full variable domain is GAGVSQSPSNKVTEKGKDVELRCDPISGHTALYWYRQSLGQGLEFLIYFQGNSAPDKSGLPSDRFSAERTGGSVSTLTIQRTQQEDSAVYLCASSLEWGYQPQHFGDGTRLSIL.

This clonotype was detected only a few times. The CDR3 region is CASSYQTGRPQHF. CDR3 nucleotides: TGTGCCAGCAGTTACCAAACGGGGAGGCCCCAGCATTTT. The chain combines TRBV6-5 with TRBJ1-5; D unclear. This CDR3 region has 13 residues. The V end was cut by 2 bases, the J end by 9 bases, with 11 bases between. CDR1 is MNHEY and CDR2 is SVGAGI in the germline V gene.